This TCR beta chain came from a study of cytomegalovirus exposure and HLA in healthy donors. Germline CDR1 MNHNS, CDR2 SASEGT. V dropped 1 base and J dropped 5; count of bases not matched to a gene: 9. The CDR3 has 17 amino acids. The sample holds one count of this clone. The PCR ran on 60 Vbeta and 13 Jbeta primers. TCRdb's copy holds only in-frame clones and misses some; the assay was immunoSEQ multiplex PCR. The table has approximately 110,000 clones, about 70% seen once. Sequences were obtained from PBMCs. This chain connects TRBV6-1 to TRBJ1-5; TRBD1 agrees at 9 bases. The sequence was collected from a man over 45 in good health and CMV-seropositive. In DNA form, the CDR3 reads TGTGCCAGCAGTGAAGGTCGGACAGGGGAAATGGATCAGCCCCAGCATTTT. It translates to CASSEGRTGEMDQPQHF.